This T cell receptor beta chain was observed in a study of T-cell reconstitution after alpha-beta-depleted transplantation in children. Library preparation (for TCRbeta) was performed with unique molecular identifiers. TCRdb re-analysed the PCR reads in MiXCR, keeping a single row per CDR3 protein. This sample has about 500,000 distinct CDR3 sequences, with approximately 30% found just once. V dropped 1 base and J dropped 4 bases, with 10 bases sitting between them. The CDR3 consists of 14 residues. The sequence came from a human donor who donated a stem cell graft to a child with aplastic anemia. The chain is built from TRBV12-3 or TRBV12-4 and TRBJ1-2; unclear D gene. The sequencing here drew on PBMCs from the stem cell graft donor, taken from the stem cell graft. The CDR3 loop reads CASSLVPETYGYTF. The CDR3 DNA follows: TGTGCCAGCAGTTTAGTCCCTGAGACCTATGGCTACACCTTC.